Listed below are T cell receptor beta chains from one sample, sequenced in a study of blood T cell repertoires in COVID-19. Profiling relied on immunoSEQ multiplex PCR, and the TCRdb table lists in-frame clones only, not all of them. Of 300,000 to 400,000 clones listed, around 89% were seen once; the top ten hold 0.9% to 1%. Sequencing was done on a sample of PBMCs or T cells enriched from blood (not recorded which). Receptors originate from a woman in her twenties or thirties with acute COVID-19. CDR3s include the opening cysteine and the closing phenylalanine or tryptophan. Each record gives: clone size, V gene, D gene, J gene, CDR3 protein, CDR3 DNA. A D gene is named only where the DNA matches it firmly. Clone size is given for some rows only: seen once, a few or many times, or a class if the clone is expanded.

clone size: .; V gene: TRBV7-3; D gene: TRBD2; J gene: TRBJ2-5; CDR3 protein: CASSLTSGEVETQYF; CDR3 DNA: TGTGCCAGCAGCTTAACTAGCGGGGAAGTTGAGACCCAGTACTTC
clone size: .; V gene: TRBV5-1; D gene: .; J gene: TRBJ1-2; CDR3 protein: CASSLSAGVNYGYTF; CDR3 DNA: TGCGCCAGCAGCTTGTCCGCAGGGGTTAACTATGGCTACACCTTC
clone size: .; V gene: TRBV7-8; D gene: .; J gene: TRBJ2-3; CDR3 protein: CASSLAGLTDTQYF; CDR3 DNA: TGTGCCAGCAGCTTAGCGGGGCTGACAGATACGCAGTATTTT
clone size: .; V gene: TRBV11-2; D gene: TRBD2; J gene: TRBJ2-7; CDR3 protein: CASSLVTSGPSYEQYF; CDR3 DNA: TGTGCCAGCAGCTTAGTGACTAGCGGGCCCTCCTACGAGCAGTACTTC
clone size: .; V gene: TRBV27; D gene: .; J gene: TRBJ1-6; CDR3 protein: CASSSGQGYNSPLHF; CDR3 DNA: TGTGCCAGCAGTTCAGGTCAGGGGTATAATTCACCCCTCCACTTT
clone size: .; V gene: TRBV14; D gene: TRBD1; J gene: TRBJ1-5; CDR3 protein: CASSRGTGKISNQPQHF; CDR3 DNA: TGTGCCAGCAGCCGGGGGACAGGAAAAATTAGCAATCAGCCCCAGCATTTT
clone size: .; V gene: TRBV4-1; D gene: TRBD1; J gene: TRBJ1-5; CDR3 protein: CASSHTTGYSNQPQHF; CDR3 DNA: TGCGCCAGCAGCCATACGACAGGGTATAGCAATCAGCCCCAGCATTTT
clone size: .; V gene: TRBV5-5; D gene: .; J gene: TRBJ2-7; CDR3 protein: CASSWGRTMAYEQYF; CDR3 DNA: TGTGCCAGCAGCTGGGGACGGACTATGGCGTACGAGCAGTACTTC
clone size: once; V gene: TRBV18; D gene: .; J gene: TRBJ1-5; CDR3 protein: CASSPRSAAGLGNQPQHF; CDR3 DNA: TGTGCCAGCTCACCTCGCTCGGCAGCGGGGCTGGGGAATCAGCCCCAGCATTTT
clone size: .; V gene: TRBV12-5; D gene: TRBD1; J gene: TRBJ1-3; CDR3 protein: CASGPGQGVNTIYF; CDR3 DNA: TGTGCTAGTGGTCCCGGACAGGGAGTAAACACCATATATTTT
clone size: .; V gene: TRBV30; D gene: TRBD1; J gene: TRBJ1-3; CDR3 protein: CASSWTGAGNTIYF; CDR3 DNA: TGTGCCTCAAGTTGGACAGGGGCGGGAAACACCATATATTTT
clone size: .; V gene: TRBV13; D gene: TRBD2; J gene: TRBJ2-3; CDR3 protein: CASSLRGLAGIQGADTQYF; CDR3 DNA: TGTGCCAGCAGCCTTAGAGGACTAGCGGGGATCCAGGGCGCAGATACGCAGTATTTT
clone size: .; V gene: TRBV7-9; D gene: .; J gene: TRBJ1-1; CDR3 protein: CASSFSAETEAFF; CDR3 DNA: TGTGCCAGCAGCTTTAGCGCCGAGACTGAAGCTTTCTTT
clone size: .; V gene: TRBV7-9; D gene: .; J gene: TRBJ1-1; CDR3 protein: CASSSGLNTEAFF; CDR3 DNA: TGTGCCAGCAGCTCAGGTCTGAACACTGAAGCTTTCTTT
clone size: .; V gene: TRBV5-6; D gene: .; J gene: TRBJ1-1; CDR3 protein: CASSFGQENTEAFF; CDR3 DNA: TGTGCCAGCAGCTTCGGACAAGAGAACACTGAAGCTTTCTTT
clone size: .; V gene: TRBV2; D gene: TRBD1; J gene: TRBJ1-1; CDR3 protein: CASRQTGLDTEAFF; CDR3 DNA: TGTGCCAGCAGGCAGACAGGGTTGGACACTGAAGCTTTCTTT
clone size: few; V gene: TRBV3-1/TRBV3-2; D gene: TRBD2; J gene: TRBJ2-3; CDR3 protein: CASSQGLLAGGVSTDTQYF; CDR3 DNA: TGTGCCAGCAGCCAAGGGTTGCTAGCGGGGGGCGTAAGCACAGATACGCAGTATTTT
clone size: .; V gene: TRBV24-1; D gene: .; J gene: TRBJ2-3; CDR3 protein: CATSDVKPSTDTQYF; CDR3 DNA: TGTGCCACCAGTGACGTGAAGCCTAGCACAGATACGCAGTATTTT
clone size: .; V gene: TRBV13; D gene: .; J gene: TRBJ1-2; CDR3 protein: CASSPPGNYGYTF; CDR3 DNA: TGTGCCAGCAGCCCCCCAGGTAACTATGGCTACACCTTC
clone size: .; V gene: TRBV18; D gene: .; J gene: TRBJ1-1; CDR3 protein: CASSPGLTAFGNTEAFF; CDR3 DNA: TGTGCCAGCTCACCGGGACTTACCGCGTTTGGGAACACTGAAGCTTTCTTT
clone size: .; V gene: TRBV4-1; D gene: .; J gene: TRBJ1-1; CDR3 protein: CASSLQGPLTEAFF; CDR3 DNA: TGCGCCAGCAGCCTACAGGGACCTCTCACTGAAGCTTTCTTT
clone size: .; V gene: TRBV5-1; D gene: .; J gene: TRBJ1-1; CDR3 protein: CASSFLQGNTEAFF; CDR3 DNA: TGCGCCAGCAGCTTCCTACAGGGGAACACTGAAGCTTTCTTT
clone size: .; V gene: TRBV27; D gene: TRBD1; J gene: TRBJ1-2; CDR3 protein: CASSLRQGWRPYGYTF; CDR3 DNA: TGTGCCAGCAGTCTCAGACAGGGGTGGCGCCCATATGGCTACACCTTC
clone size: .; V gene: TRBV28; D gene: TRBD1; J gene: TRBJ1-1; CDR3 protein: CASRIQGVITEAFF; CDR3 DNA: TGTGCCAGCAGAATACAGGGGGTAATCACTGAAGCTTTCTTT
clone size: .; V gene: TRBV18; D gene: TRBD1; J gene: TRBJ1-1; CDR3 protein: CASSPRDRLNTEAFF; CDR3 DNA: TGTGCCAGCTCCCCCCGGGACAGATTGAACACTGAAGCTTTCTTT
clone size: few; V gene: TRBV5-1; D gene: .; J gene: TRBJ2-2; CDR3 protein: CASSLNRQQSDTGELFF; CDR3 DNA: TGCGCCAGCAGCTTGAACAGACAACAATCGGACACCGGGGAGCTGTTTTTT
clone size: .; V gene: TRBV9; D gene: TRBD1; J gene: TRBJ1-1; CDR3 protein: CASSVGDRVRSTEAFF; CDR3 DNA: TGTGCCAGCAGCGTAGGAGACAGGGTGCGGAGCACTGAAGCTTTCTTT
clone size: once; V gene: TRBV7-9; D gene: .; J gene: TRBJ2-7; CDR3 protein: CASSLASSYEQYF; CDR3 DNA: TGTGCCAGCAGCTTGGCCAGCTCCTACGAGCAGTACTTC
clone size: .; V gene: TRBV7-3; D gene: TRBD2; J gene: TRBJ2-1; CDR3 protein: CASSLTRTSGTYNEQFF; CDR3 DNA: TGTGCCAGCAGCTTAACGCGGACTAGCGGAACCTACAATGAGCAGTTCTTC